This T cell receptor (beta chain) was identified in a study of control samples from healthy donors and cancer patients. Data came from immunoSEQ multiplex PCR; TCRdb stores just in-frame clones and leaves some out. This sample has 100,000 or so clones, with more than 75% found just once. Germline lookup yields CDR1 SGHAT and CDR2 FQNNGV. V lost 1 base and J 12 bases, leaving 13 bases between the germline ends. The CDR3 loop spans 13 amino acids. The sequencing input was blood. The V and J genes are TRBV11-2 and TRBJ2-1, with D perhaps matching TRBD2 (5 bases). The sequence was collected from a woman aged 50 to 60 in good health. As DNA, the CDR3 is TGTGCCAGCAGCTTAGCACTAGACCTTGGGCAGTTCTTC. Translating gives CASSLALDLGQFF.